A selection of T cell receptor beta chains follows, all from one sample in a study of T cell responses to AZD1222 COVID-19 vaccine. Clones were sequenced by immunoSEQ multiplex PCR, and TCRdb holds only the in-frame ones, with some missing. The sample shows tens of thousands of clones, over 80% of them seen only once. The sample here was peripheral blood, taken 28 days after the second AZD1222 dose. The receptors were sampled from an adult who received the AZD1222 COVID-19 vaccine. Both conserved end residues are part of each CDR3. The D gene is left open where the match is weak. The size entry is marked missing in some rows and otherwise reads once, few, many or a size class.

TRBD1	.	TRBV6-6	TRBJ2-7	CASSYSAGQGYEQYF	TGTGCCAGCAGTTACTCGGCGGGACAGGGCTACGAGCAGTACTTC
TRBD1	.	TRBV7-2	TRBJ1-6	CASSFPLWGQGNSPLHF	TGTGCCAGCAGCTTTCCACTTTGGGGACAGGGTAATTCACCCCTCCACTTT
TRBD1	once	TRBV5-5	TRBJ2-7	CASSFGTGNSLYEQYF	TGTGCCAGCAGCTTCGGGACAGGGAACTCTCTCTACGAGCAGTACTTC
TRBD1	.	TRBV7-3	TRBJ2-6	CASSYDRASPGANVLTF	TGTGCCAGCAGCTACGACAGGGCCTCCCCTGGGGCCAACGTCCTGACTTTC
.	.	TRBV29-1	TRBJ2-7	CSGGTDRPHEQYF	TGCAGCGGGGGGACGGATCGTCCCCACGAGCAGTACTTC
.	.	TRBV5-1	TRBJ2-3	CASRTVSTDTQYF	TGCGCCAGCAGAACAGTAAGCACAGATACGCAGTATTTT
.	.	TRBV24-1	TRBJ1-2	CATSDEGGESYGYTF	TGTGCCACCAGTGATGAGGGGGGGGAGAGCTATGGCTACACCTTC
.	.	TRBV5-1	TRBJ2-7	CASSLAQASYEQYF	TGCGCCAGCAGCTTGGCCCAAGCCTCCTACGAGCAGTACTTC
.	.	TRBV5-1	TRBJ2-5	CASSLEGLWGQETQYF	TGCGCCAGCAGCTTGGAGGGGCTGTGGGGTCAAGAGACCCAGTACTTC
.	.	TRBV18	TRBJ2-5	CASSPGPGTQETQYF	TGTGCCAGCTCCCCTGGCCCGGGGACGCAAGAGACCCAGTACTTC
TRBD2	.	TRBV9	TRBJ2-1	CASSVATGTGGDNEQFF	TGTGCCAGCAGCGTAGCTACAGGGACGGGAGGGGACAATGAGCAGTTCTTC
.	.	TRBV18	TRBJ2-2	CASSPPSQGGAGELFF	TGTGCCAGCTCACCCCCTTCCCAGGGGGGGGCCGGGGAGCTGTTTTTT
.	.	TRBV18	TRBJ1-1	CASSVAPNTEAFF	TGTGCCAGCTCGGTAGCACCGAACACTGAAGCTTTCTTT
TRBD2	.	TRBV19	TRBJ2-2	CASSRFSGTGGELFF	TGTGCCAGTAGTAGGTTTAGCGGGACTGGCGGGGAGCTGTTTTTT
.	.	TRBV28	TRBJ2-1	CASSSPGGVSLNEQFF	TGTGCCAGCAGTTCTCCCGGAGGAGTGTCCCTCAATGAGCAGTTCTTC
TRBD1	.	TRBV6-5	TRBJ1-2	CASLRQGSYGYTF	TGTGCCAGCCTTCGACAGGGGAGCTATGGCTACACCTTC
.	.	TRBV6-4	TRBJ2-3	CASSAEPRVSTDTQYF	TGTGCCAGCAGTGCGGAACCCCGGGTTAGCACAGATACGCAGTATTTT
.	.	TRBV18	TRBJ2-7	CASSPTAYEQYF	TGTGCCAGCTCACCGACAGCCTACGAGCAGTACTTC
.	.	TRBV2	TRBJ1-1	CASSERGREVRTEAFF	TGTGCCAGCAGTGAAAGGGGCAGGGAGGTTAGGACTGAAGCTTTCTTT
.	few	TRBV9	TRBJ1-4	CASSVGMAAGEKLFF	TGTGCCAGCAGCGTAGGAATGGCGGCTGGTGAAAAACTGTTTTTT
.	.	TRBV11-2	TRBJ1-5	CASSLDRRGNQPQHF	TGTGCCAGCAGCTTAGATCGAAGGGGCAATCAGCCCCAGCATTTT
.	few	TRBV6-5	TRBJ1-2	CASTRGAGYGYTF	TGTGCCAGCACTCGCGGGGCTGGGTATGGCTACACCTTC
TRBD1	.	TRBV2	TRBJ1-1	CASSLGQGTEAFF	TGTGCCAGCAGTTTGGGACAGGGTACTGAAGCTTTCTTT
.	once	TRBV7-2	TRBJ1-1	CASSLNRVSEAFF	TGTGCCAGCAGCTTAAACAGGGTGTCTGAAGCTTTCTTT
.	.	TRBV5-4	TRBJ2-2	CASSPPVGGELFF	TGTGCCAGCAGCCCCCCAGTCGGCGGGGAGCTGTTTTTT
.	.	TRBV6-5	TRBJ2-3	CASSYPLAPPHF	TGTGCCAGCAGTTACCCTCTAGCCCCCCCGCATTTT
.	.	TRBV28	TRBJ1-6	CASSDVRSPLHF	TGTGCCAGCAGCGATGTCCGCTCACCCCTCCACTTT
.	.	TRBV19	TRBJ2-2	CASRGGFVGELFF	TGTGCCAGTAGAGGAGGATTTGTCGGGGAGCTGTTTTTT
.	few	TRBV10-3	TRBJ2-7	CAISLDRYEQYF	TGTGCCATCAGCCTCGACAGGTACGAGCAGTACTTC
.	.	TRBV5-1	TRBJ2-5	CASSLDLETQYF	TGCGCCAGCAGCTTGGACTTAGAGACCCAGTACTTC
TRBD1	.	TRBV28	TRBJ2-7	CASTETGVGEQYF	TGTGCCAGCACCGAGACAGGGGTTGGCGAGCAGTACTTC
.	few	TRBV28	TRBJ2-7	CASSSRAGVVSYEQYF	TGTGCCAGCAGTTCCCGGGCGGGCGTCGTCTCCTACGAGCAGTACTTC
.	few	TRBV9	TRBJ2-1	CASSVDPGATYNEQFF	TGTGCCAGCAGCGTAGACCCAGGGGCCACCTACAATGAGCAGTTCTTC
TRBD2	.	TRBV2	TRBJ2-7	CASMAGGIYEQYF	TGTGCCAGCATGGCGGGAGGGATCTACGAGCAGTACTTC
TRBD2	.	TRBV28	TRBJ2-2	CASSNMGRAGELFF	TGTGCCAGCAGCAATATGGGGAGGGCCGGGGAGCTGTTTTTT
.	.	TRBV30	TRBJ2-7	CAWSPSSYEQYF	TGTGCCTGGAGTCCGAGCTCCTACGAGCAGTACTTC
.	.	TRBV11-1	TRBJ2-3	CASSPYPVSTDTQYF	TGTGCCAGCAGCCCCTACCCCGTAAGCACAGATACGCAGTATTTT
TRBD1	.	TRBV3-1/TRBV3-2	TRBJ1-1	CASSRTGTTEAFF	TGTGCCAGCAGCCGGACAGGGACCACTGAAGCTTTCTTT
TRBD2	.	TRBV11-2	TRBJ2-5	CASSSRGGETQYF	TGTGCCAGCAGCTCGCGGGGAGGGGAGACCCAGTACTTC
TRBD1	.	TRBV30	TRBJ1-2	CAWSGAGGFYGYTF	TGTGCCTGGAGTGGGGCAGGGGGCTTCTATGGCTACACCTTC
.	.	TRBV3-1/TRBV3-2	TRBJ1-1	CASSPAGRAAAEAFF	TGTGCCAGCAGCCCAGCGGGCAGGGCGGCGGCTGAAGCTTTCTTT
.	.	TRBV11-2	TRBJ2-1	CASSQVQNEQFF	TGTGCCAGCAGTCAGGTCCAAAATGAGCAGTTCTTC
TRBD1	.	TRBV28	TRBJ1-3	CASSSPGQRSGNTIYF	TGTGCCAGCAGTTCCCCGGGACAGCGCTCTGGAAACACCATATATTTT
.	.	TRBV3-1/TRBV3-2	TRBJ1-6	CASSPRGGLNSPLHF	TGTGCCAGCAGCCCACGGGGGGGCCTTAATTCACCCCTCCACTTT
.	.	TRBV5-1	TRBJ2-2	CASSLQNTGELFF	TGCGCCAGCAGCCTCCAGAACACCGGGGAGCTGTTTTTT
TRBD2	few	TRBV28	TRBJ2-7	CASSSPGLATFYEQYF	TGTGCCAGCAGTTCCCCGGGACTAGCGACGTTTTACGAGCAGTACTTC
.	.	TRBV2	TRBJ2-5	CASSSGGGETQYF	TGTGCCAGCAGTAGCGGAGGGGGAGAGACCCAGTACTTC
.	.	TRBV5-1	TRBJ2-3	CASSPGGRPDTQYF	TGCGCCAGCAGCCCCGGGGGCCGCCCAGATACGCAGTATTTT
.	.	TRBV28	TRBJ2-7	CASSQGTSYSYEQYF	TGTGCCAGCAGCCAGGGGACATCGTACTCTTACGAGCAGTACTTC
.	.	TRBV29-1	TRBJ2-2	CSVDGGTGELFF	TGCAGCGTTGATGGGGGAACCGGGGAGCTGTTTTTT
.	.	TRBV9	TRBJ2-2	CASSVGGPKGTGELFF	TGTGCCAGCAGCGTGGGGGGGCCTAAGGGCACCGGGGAGCTGTTTTTT
TRBD1	.	TRBV6-2/TRBV6-3	TRBJ2-7	CASSYAGTGTHEQYF	TGTGCCAGCAGTTACGCCGGGACAGGGACCCACGAGCAGTACTTC
.	.	TRBV28	TRBJ2-1	CASSWGGGNNEQFF	TGTGCCAGCAGTTGGGGAGGAGGAAACAATGAGCAGTTCTTC